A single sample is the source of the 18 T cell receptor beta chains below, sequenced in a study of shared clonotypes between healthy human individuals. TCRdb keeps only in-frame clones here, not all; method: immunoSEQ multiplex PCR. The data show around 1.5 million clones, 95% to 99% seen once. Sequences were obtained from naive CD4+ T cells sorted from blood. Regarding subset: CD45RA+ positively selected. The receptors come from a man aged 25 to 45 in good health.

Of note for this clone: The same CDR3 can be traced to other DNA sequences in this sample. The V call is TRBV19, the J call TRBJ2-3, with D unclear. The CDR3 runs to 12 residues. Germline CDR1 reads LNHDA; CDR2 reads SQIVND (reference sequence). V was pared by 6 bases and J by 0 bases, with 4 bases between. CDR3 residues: CASSGSTDTQYF. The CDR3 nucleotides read TGTGCCAGTAGCGGGAGCACAGATACGCAGTATTTT.

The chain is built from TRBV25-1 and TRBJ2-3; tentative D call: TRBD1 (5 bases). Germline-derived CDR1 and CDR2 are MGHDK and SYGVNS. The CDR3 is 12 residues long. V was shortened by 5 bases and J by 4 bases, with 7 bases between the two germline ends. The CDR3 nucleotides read TGTGCCAGCAGTACCAGGGCAGATACGCAGTATTTT. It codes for CASSTRADTQYF.

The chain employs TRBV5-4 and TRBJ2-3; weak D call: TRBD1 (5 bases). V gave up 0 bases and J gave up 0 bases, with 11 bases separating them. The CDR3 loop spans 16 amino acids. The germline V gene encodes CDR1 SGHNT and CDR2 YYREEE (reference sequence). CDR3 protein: CASSLGVTASTDTQYF. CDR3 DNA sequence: TGTGCCAGCAGCTTGGGGGTGACAGCTAGCACAGATACGCAGTATTTT.

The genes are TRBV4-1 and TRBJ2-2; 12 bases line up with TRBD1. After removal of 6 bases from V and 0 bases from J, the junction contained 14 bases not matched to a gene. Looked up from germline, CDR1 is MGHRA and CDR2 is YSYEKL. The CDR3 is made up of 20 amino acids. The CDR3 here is CASSIRSGTGGPANTGELFF. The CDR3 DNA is TGCGCCAGCAGTATCAGGAGTGGGACAGGGGGCCCCGCGAACACCGGGGAGCTGTTTTTT.

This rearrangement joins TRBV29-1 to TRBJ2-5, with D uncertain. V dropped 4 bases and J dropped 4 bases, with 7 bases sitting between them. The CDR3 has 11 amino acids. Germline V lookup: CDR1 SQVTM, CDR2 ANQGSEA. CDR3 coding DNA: TGCAGCGTTGGAAAACGAGAGACCCAGTACTTC. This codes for CSVGKRETQYF.

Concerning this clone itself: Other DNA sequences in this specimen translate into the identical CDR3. The CDR3 region is CASSGLAGVGEQYF. The CDR3 DNA is TGTGCCAGCAGTGGACTAGCGGGAGTCGGCGAGCAGTACTTC. The rearrangement uses TRBV6-5 and TRBJ2-7; 13 bases are a match to TRBD2. Germline CDR1 is MNHEY and CDR2 is SVGAGI. The CDR3 contains 14 residues. Losses at the gene ends were 5 bases for V and 6 bases for J; bases not matched to a gene: 4.

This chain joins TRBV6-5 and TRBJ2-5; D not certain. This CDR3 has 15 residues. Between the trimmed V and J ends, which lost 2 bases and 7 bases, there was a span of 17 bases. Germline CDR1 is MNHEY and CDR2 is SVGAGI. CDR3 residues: CASSYRLTDRGTQYF. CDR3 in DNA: TGTGCCAGCAGTTACCGGCTAACCGATCGCGGGACCCAGTACTTC.

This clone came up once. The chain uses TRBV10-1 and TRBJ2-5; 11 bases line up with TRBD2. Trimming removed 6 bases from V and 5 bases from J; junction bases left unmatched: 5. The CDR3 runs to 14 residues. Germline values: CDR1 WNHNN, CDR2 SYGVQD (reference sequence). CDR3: CASSKGLAVETQYF. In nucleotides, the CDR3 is TGCGCCAGCAGCAAGGGACTAGCGGTGGAGACCCAGTACTTC.

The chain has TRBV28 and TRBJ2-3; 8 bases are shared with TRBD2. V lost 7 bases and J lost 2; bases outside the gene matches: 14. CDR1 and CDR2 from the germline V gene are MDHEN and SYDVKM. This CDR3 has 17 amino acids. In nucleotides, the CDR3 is TGTGCCAGCATCCAGACTCCCGGGACTAGTAACACAGATACGCAGTATTTT. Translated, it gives CASIQTPGTSNTDTQYF.

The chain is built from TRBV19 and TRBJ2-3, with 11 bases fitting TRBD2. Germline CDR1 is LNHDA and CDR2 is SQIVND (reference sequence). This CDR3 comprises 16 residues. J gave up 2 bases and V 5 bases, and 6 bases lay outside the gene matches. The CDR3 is CASSLGTSGFTDTQYF. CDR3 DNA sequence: TGTGCCAGTAGTCTCGGGACTAGCGGATTCACAGATACGCAGTATTTT.

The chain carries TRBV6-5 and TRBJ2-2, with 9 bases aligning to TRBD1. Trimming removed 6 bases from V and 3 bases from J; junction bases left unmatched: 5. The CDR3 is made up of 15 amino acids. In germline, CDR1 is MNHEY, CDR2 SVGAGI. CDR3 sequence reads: CASSRRTGDTGELFF. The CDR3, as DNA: TGTGCCAGCAGCCGGCGGACAGGGGACACCGGGGAGCTGTTTTTT.

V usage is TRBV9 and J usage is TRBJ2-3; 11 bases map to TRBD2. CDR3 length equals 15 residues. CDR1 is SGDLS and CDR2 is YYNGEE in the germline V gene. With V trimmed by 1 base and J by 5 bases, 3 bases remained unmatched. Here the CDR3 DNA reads TGTGCCAGCAGCGTATTCGGACTAGCGGGAGATACGCAGTATTTT. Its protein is CASSVFGLAGDTQYF.

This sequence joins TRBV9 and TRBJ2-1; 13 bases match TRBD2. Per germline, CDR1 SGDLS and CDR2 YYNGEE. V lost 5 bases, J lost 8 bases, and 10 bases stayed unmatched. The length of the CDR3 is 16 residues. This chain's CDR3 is CASSSSGTSGNHEQFF. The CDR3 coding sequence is TGTGCCAGCAGTTCCTCAGGGACTAGCGGGAATCATGAGCAGTTCTTC.

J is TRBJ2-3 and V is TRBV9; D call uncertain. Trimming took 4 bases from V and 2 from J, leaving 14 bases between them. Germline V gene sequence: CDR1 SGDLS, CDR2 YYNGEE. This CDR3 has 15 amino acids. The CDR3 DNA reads TGTGCCAGCAGCTCTCACCCGCAAGACACAGATACGCAGTATTTT. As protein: CASSSHPQDTDTQYF.

CDR3 sequence reads: CASGKGDRGKKLFF. In DNA, the CDR3 is TGTGCCAGCGGGAAAGGGGACAGGGGAAAGAAACTGTTTTTT. This sequence joins TRBV6-5 and TRBJ1-4, with 10 nucleotides matching TRBD1. Germline CDR1 and CDR2: MNHEY and SVGAGI. The CDR3 is 14 amino acids. V trimming: 8 bases; J trimming: 11 bases; junction bases outside the gene matches: 11.

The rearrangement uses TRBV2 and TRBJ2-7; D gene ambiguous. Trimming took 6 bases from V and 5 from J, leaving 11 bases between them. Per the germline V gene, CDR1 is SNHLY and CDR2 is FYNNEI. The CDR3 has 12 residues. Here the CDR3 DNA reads TGTGCCAGCAGGCTGGGTTTCGACGAGCAGTACTTC. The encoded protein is CASRLGFDEQYF.

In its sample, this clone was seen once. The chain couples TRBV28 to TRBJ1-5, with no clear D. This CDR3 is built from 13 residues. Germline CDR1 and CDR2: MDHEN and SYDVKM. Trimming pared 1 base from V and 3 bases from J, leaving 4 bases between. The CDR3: CASSLSLNQPQHF. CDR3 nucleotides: TGTGCCAGCAGTTTATCCCTCAATCAGCCCCAGCATTTT.

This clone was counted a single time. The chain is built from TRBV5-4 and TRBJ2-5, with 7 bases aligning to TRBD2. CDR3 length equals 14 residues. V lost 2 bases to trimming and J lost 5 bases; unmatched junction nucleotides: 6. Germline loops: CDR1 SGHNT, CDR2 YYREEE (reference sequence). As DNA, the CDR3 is TGTGCCAGCAGCTTTGGCGGGAGCGGGGAGACCCAGTACTTC. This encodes CASSFGGSGETQYF.